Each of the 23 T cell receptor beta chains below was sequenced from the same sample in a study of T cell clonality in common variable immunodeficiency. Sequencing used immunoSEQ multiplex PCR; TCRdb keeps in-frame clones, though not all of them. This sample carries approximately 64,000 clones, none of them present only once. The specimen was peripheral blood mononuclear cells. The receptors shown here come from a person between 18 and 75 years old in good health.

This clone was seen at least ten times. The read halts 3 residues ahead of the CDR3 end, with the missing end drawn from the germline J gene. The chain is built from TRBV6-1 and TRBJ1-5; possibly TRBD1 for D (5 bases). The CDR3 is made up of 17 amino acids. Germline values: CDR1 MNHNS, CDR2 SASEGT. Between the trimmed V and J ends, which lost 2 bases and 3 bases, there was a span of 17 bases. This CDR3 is CASSERSGLGINQPQHF. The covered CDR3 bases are TGTGCCAGCAGTGAAAGATCAGGGTTGGGAATCAATCAGCCC.

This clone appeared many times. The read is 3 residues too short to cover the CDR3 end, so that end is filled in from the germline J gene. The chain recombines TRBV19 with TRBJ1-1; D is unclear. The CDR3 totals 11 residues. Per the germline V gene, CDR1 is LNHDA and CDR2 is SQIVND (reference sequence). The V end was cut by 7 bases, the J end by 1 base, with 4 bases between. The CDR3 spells CASNQNTEAFF. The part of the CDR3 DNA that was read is TGTGCCAGTAATCAGAACACTGAA.

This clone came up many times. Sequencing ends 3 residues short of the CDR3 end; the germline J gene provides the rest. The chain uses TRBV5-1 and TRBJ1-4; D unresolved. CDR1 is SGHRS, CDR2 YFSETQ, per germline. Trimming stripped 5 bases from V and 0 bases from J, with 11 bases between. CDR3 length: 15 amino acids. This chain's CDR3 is CASRTGLTTNEKLFF. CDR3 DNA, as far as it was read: TGCGCCAGCAGGACGGGGTTAACAACTAATGAAAAA.

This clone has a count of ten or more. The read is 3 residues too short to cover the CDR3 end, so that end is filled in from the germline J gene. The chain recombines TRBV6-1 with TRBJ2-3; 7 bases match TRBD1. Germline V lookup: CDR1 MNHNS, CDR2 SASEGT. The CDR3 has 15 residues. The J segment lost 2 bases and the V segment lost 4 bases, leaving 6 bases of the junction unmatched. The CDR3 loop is CASSGDRAFTDTQYF. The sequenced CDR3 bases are TGTGCCAGCAGTGGCGACAGGGCCTTCACAGATACG.

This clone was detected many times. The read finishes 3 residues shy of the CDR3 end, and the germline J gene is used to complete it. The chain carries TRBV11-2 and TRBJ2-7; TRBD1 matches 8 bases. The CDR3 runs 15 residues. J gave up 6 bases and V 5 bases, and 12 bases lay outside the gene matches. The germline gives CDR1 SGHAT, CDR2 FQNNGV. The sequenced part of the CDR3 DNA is TGTGCCAGCAGCCCGTCCGTTGGACAGGGAACCGAG. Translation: CASSPSVGQGTE. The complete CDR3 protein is CASSPSVGQGTEQYF.

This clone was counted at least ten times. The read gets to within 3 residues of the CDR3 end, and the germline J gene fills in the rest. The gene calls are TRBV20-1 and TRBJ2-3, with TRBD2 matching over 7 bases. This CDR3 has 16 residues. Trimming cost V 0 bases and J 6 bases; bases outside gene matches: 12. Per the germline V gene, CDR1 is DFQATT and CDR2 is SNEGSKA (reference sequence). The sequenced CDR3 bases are TGCAGTGCTAGAGATTCGGCTAGCGGAGATGTGGATACG. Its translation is CSARDSASGDVDT. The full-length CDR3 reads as CSARDSASGDVDTQYF.

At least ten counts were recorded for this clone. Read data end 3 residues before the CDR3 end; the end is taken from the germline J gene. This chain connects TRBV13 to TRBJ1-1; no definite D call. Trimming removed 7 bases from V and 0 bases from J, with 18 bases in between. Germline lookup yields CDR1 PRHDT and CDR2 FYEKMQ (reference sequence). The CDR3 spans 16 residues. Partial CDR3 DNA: TGTGCCAGCACCCACCCTTTCAACCGGGTGAACACTGAA. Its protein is CASTHPFNRVNTE. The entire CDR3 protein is CASTHPFNRVNTEAFF.

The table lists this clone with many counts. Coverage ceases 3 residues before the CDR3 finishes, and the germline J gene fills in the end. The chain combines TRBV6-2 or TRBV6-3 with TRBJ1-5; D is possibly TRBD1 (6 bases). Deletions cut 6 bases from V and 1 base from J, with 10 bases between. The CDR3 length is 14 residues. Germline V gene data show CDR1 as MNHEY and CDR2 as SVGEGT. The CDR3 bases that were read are TGTGCCAGCAGCCGTGGACAGAGCAATCAGCCC. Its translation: CASSRGQSNQP. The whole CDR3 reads CASSRGQSNQPQHF.

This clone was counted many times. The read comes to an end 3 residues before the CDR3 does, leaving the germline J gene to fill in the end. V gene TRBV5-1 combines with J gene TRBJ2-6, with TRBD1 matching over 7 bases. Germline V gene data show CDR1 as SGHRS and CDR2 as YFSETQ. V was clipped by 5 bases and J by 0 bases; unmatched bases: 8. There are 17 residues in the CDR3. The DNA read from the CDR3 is TGCGCCAGCAGGGTCCGGGACAGCTACTCTGGGGCCAACGTC. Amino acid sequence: CASRVRDSYSGANV. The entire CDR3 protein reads CASRVRDSYSGANVLTF.

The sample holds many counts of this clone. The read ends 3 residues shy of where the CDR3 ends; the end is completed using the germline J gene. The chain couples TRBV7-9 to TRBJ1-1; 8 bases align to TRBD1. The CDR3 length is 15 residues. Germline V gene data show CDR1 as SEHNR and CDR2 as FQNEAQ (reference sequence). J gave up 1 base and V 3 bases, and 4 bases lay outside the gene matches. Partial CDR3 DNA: TGTGCCAGCAGCTTCGTTGGACAGGGGAACACTGAA. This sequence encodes CASSFVGQGNTE. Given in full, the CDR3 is CASSFVGQGNTEAFF.

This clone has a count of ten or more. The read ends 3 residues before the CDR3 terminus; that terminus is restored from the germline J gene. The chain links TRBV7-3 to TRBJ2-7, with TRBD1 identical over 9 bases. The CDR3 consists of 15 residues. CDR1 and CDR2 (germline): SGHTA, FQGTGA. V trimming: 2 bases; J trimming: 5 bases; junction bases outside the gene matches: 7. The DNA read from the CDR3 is TGTGCCAGCAGCTTATGGGGGGACAGGGACGACGAG. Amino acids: CASSLWGDRDDE. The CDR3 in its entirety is CASSLWGDRDDEQYF.

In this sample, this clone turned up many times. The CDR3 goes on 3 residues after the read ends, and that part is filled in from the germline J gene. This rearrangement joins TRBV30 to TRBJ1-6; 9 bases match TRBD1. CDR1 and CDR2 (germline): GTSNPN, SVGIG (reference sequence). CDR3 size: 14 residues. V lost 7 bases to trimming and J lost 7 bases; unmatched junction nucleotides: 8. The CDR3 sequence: CASSPGTGNSPLHF. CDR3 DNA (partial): TGTGCCTCCTCTCCCGGGACAGGGAATTCACCC. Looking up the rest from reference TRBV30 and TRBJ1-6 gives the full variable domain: SQTIHQWPATLVQPVGSPLSLECTVEGTSNPNLYWYRQAAGRGLQLLFYSVGIGQISSEVPQNLSASRPQDRQFILSSKKLLLSDSGFYLCASSPGTGNSPLHFGNGTRLTVT.

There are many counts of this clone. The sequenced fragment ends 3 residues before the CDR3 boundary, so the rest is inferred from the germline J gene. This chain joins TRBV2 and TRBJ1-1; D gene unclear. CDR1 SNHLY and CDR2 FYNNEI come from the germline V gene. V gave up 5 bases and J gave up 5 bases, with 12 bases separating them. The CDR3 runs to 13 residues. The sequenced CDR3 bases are TGTGCCAGCAGTACCCTATTAGAAACTGAA. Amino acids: CASSTLLETE. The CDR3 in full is CASSTLLETEAFF. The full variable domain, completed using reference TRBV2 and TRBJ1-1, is EPEVTQTPSHQVTQMGQEVILRCVPISNHLYFYWYRQILGQKVEFLVSFYNNEISEKSEIFDDQFSVERPDGSNFTLKIRSTKLEDSAMYFCASSTLLETEAFFGQGTRLTVV.

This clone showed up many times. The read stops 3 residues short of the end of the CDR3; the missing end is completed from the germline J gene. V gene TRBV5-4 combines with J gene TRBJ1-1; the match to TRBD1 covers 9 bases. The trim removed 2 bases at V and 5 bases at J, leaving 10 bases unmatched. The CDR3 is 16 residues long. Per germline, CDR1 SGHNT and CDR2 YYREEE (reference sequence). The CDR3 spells CASSFPTGGPKTEAFF. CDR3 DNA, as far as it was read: TGTGCCAGCAGCTTTCCGACAGGGGGACCCAAGACTGAA.

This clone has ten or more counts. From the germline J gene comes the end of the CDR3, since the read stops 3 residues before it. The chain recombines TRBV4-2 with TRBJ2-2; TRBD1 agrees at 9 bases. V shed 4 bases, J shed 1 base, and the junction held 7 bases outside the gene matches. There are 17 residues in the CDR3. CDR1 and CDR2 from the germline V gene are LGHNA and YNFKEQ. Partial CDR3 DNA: TGTGCCAGCAGCCCCTCCCAGGGACAGGGGAACACCGGGGAG. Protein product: CASSPSQGQGNTGE. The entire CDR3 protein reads CASSPSQGQGNTGELFF.

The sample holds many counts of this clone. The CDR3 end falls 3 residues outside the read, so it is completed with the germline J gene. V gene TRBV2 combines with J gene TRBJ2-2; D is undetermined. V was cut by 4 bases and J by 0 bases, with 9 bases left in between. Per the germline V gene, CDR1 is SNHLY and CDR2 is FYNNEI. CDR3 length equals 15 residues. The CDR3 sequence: CASSVGLANTGELFF. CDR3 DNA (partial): TGTGCCAGCAGTGTAGGCCTAGCGAACACCGGGGAG. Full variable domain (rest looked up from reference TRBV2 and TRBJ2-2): EPEVTQTPSHQVTQMGQEVILRCVPISNHLYFYWYRQILGQKVEFLVSFYNNEISEKSEIFDDQFSVERPDGSNFTLKIRSTKLEDSAMYFCASSVGLANTGELFFGEGSRLTVL.

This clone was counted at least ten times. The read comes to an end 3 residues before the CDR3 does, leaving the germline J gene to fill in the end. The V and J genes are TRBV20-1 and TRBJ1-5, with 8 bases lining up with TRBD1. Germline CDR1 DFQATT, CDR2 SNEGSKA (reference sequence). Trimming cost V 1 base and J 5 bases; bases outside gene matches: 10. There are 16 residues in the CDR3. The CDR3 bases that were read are TGCAGTGCTAGAGGCGTCCAGGGGGCGGATTATCAGCCC. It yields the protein CSARGVQGADYQP. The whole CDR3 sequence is CSARGVQGADYQPQHF.

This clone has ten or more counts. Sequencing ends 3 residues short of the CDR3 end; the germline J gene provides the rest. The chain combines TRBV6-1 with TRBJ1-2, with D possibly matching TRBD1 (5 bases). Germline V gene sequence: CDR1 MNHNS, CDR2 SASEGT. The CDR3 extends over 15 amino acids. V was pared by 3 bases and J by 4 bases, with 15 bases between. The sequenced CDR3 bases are TGTGCCAGCAGTGATGGTCCAGGGTGGGGCTATGGC. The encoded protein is CASSDGPGWGYG. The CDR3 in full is CASSDGPGWGYGYTF.

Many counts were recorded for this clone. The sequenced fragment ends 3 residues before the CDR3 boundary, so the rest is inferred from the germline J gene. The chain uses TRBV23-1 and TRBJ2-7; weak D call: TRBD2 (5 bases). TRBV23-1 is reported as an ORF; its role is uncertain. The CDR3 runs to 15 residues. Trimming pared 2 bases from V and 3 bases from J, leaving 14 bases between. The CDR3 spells CASSQILLGDYEQYF. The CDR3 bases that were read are TGCGCCAGCAGTCAAATCTTACTAGGAGACTACGAG.

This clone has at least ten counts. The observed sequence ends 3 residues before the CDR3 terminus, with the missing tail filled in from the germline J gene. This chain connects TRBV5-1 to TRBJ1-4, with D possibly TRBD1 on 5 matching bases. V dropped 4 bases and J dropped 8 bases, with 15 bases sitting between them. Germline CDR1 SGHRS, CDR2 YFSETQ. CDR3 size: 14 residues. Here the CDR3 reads CASSPRGVGEKLFF. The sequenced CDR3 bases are TGCGCCAGCAGCCCACGGGGGGTAGGGGAAAAA. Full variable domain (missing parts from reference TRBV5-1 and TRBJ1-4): KAGVTQTPRYLIKTRGQQVTLSCSPISGHRSVSWYQQTPGQGLQFLFEYFSETQRNKGNFPGRFSGRQFSNSRSEMNVSTLELGDSALYLCASSPRGVGEKLFFGSGTQLSVL.

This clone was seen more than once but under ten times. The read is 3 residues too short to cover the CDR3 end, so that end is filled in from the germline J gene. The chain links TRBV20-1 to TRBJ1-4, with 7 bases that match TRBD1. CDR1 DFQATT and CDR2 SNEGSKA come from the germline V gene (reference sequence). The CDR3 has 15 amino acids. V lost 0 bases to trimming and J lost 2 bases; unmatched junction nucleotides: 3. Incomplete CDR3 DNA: TGCAGTGCTAGAGATGGGGGACAGACTAATGAAAAA. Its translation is CSARDGGQTNEK. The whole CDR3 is CSARDGGQTNEKLFF.

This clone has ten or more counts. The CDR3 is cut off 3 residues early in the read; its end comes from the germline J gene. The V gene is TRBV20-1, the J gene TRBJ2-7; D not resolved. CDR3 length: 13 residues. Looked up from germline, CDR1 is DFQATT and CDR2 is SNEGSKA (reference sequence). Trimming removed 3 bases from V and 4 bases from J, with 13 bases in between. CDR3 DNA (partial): TGCAGTGCTAGGCACGGTGATATTTACGAG. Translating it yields CSARHGDIYE. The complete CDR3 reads CSARHGDIYEQYF.

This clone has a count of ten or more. The CDR3 protein is CASVLTGGNQPQHF. The sequenced part of the CDR3 DNA is TGTGCCAGCGTCCTGACAGGTGGAAATCAGCCC. The rearrangement joins TRBV2 to TRBJ1-5, with D maybe TRBD1 (6 bases). The read ends 3 residues early relative to the CDR3; the germline J gene fills the gap. The germline V gene encodes CDR1 SNHLY and CDR2 FYNNEI. Trimming shortened V by 8 bases and J by 4 bases, and 15 bases separated the two germline ends. The length of the CDR3 is 14 residues.